What follows are 14 T cell receptor beta chains derived from one specimen sequenced in a study of blood T cell repertoires in COVID-19 (dated by TCRdb to 2020 to 2021). Library preparation employed the immunoSEQ multiplex PCR assay. Entries here come from immuneACCESS through TCRdb and include only in-frame sequences with V and J called. Some clones fail to appear in such tables; in the studies checked, an unresolved V gene covers under half of the shortfall, and the cause of the remainder is unknown. The sample table shows roughly 150,000 clones, and about 77% are seen once. Approximately 14% of the sample belongs to the ten largest clones. Input material: peripheral blood. The receptor set was obtained from a woman of 80 years or more with acute or convalescent COVID-19.

The chain combines TRBV27 with TRBJ2-3, with D uncertain. Between the trimmed V and J ends, which lost 3 bases and 6 bases, there was a span of 7 bases. CDR3 length equals 12 residues. From germline, CDR1 is MNHEY and CDR2 SMNVEV (reference sequence). CDR3 nucleotides: TGTGCCAGCAGTTTCTCTAGGGATACGCAGTATTTT. Translated: CASSFSRDTQYF.

The chain links TRBV12-3 or TRBV12-4 to TRBJ2-5, with unresolved D. The CDR3 is made up of 12 amino acids. V lost 5 bases and J 2 bases, leaving 6 bases between the germline ends. The CDR3, as DNA: TGTGCCAGCAGTCTGCAGCAAGAGACCCAGTACTTC. Translating gives CASSLQQETQYF.

In this sample, this clone turned up once. CDR3 sequence reads: CASSPTSGPRDEQYF. Written as DNA, the CDR3 is TGTGCCAGCAGTCCAACTAGCGGTCCTAGGGACGAGCAGTACTTC. The V call is TRBV28, the J call TRBJ2-7, with 8 bases matching TRBD2. With V trimmed by 5 bases and J by 5 bases, 11 bases remained unmatched. Germline CDR1 is MDHEN and CDR2 is SYDVKM. The CDR3 runs to 15 residues.

The chain is built from TRBV28 and TRBJ2-1; TRBD2 agrees at 12 bases. The CDR3 is 15 amino acids. J gave up 8 bases and V 7 bases, and 9 bases lay outside the gene matches. The germline CDR1 and CDR2 sequences are MDHEN and SYDVKM. The CDR3 sequence: CASTERTSGRHEQFF. CDR3 nucleotide sequence: TGTGCCAGCACTGAACGTACTAGCGGGAGGCATGAGCAGTTCTTC.

V is TRBV5-4 and J is TRBJ1-1, with 9 bases aligning to TRBD1. Trimming took 4 bases from V and 1 from J; bases not matched to a gene: 2. Germline CDR1 reads SGHNT; CDR2 reads YYREEE (reference sequence). This CDR3 spans 14 amino acids. The CDR3: CASSRTGENTEAFF. DNA for the CDR3: TGTGCCAGCAGCAGGACAGGGGAGAACACTGAAGCTTTCTTT.

This clone was observed a single time. The rearrangement links TRBV30 to TRBJ2-7; 9 bases are a match to TRBD1. The CDR3 is made up of 15 amino acids. Per germline, CDR1 GTSNPN and CDR2 SVGIG (reference sequence). Trimming took 3 bases from V and 4 from J; bases not matched to a gene: 10. CDR3 protein: CAWRDSGTGQYEQYF. The CDR3 DNA follows: TGTGCCTGGAGGGATTCCGGGACAGGGCAATACGAGCAGTACTTC.

The chain recombines TRBV19 with TRBJ1-1; no clear D gene. Germline V gene sequence: CDR1 LNHDA, CDR2 SQIVND (reference sequence). The germline V and J ends were trimmed by 6 bases and 1 base, with 12 bases remaining between them. There are 14 residues in the CDR3. CDR3 nucleotide sequence: TGTGCCAGTAGCCCCTGGGCAGGGAACACTGAAGCTTTCTTT. This sequence encodes CASSPWAGNTEAFF.

The rearrangement uses TRBV6-5 and TRBJ2-7; 7 bases map to TRBD2. With 5 bases clipped from V and 2 bases from J, the junction kept 3 bases outside the gene matches. CDR1 and CDR2 from the germline V gene are MNHEY and SVGAGI. The CDR3 is made up of 13 amino acids. The CDR3 DNA reads TGTGCCAGCAGTAGGGGACTAACCTACGAGCAGTACTTC. It translates to CASSRGLTYEQYF.

The V gene is TRBV7-2, the J gene TRBJ1-2, with 7 positions matching TRBD1. The CDR3 runs to 16 residues. Germline V gene data show CDR1 as SGHTA and CDR2 as FQGNSA. Trimming removed 5 bases from V and 4 bases from J; junction bases left unmatched: 13. CDR3 coding DNA: TGTGCCAGCAGCAACTCTCAGGGGGTGGGAGGCTATGGCTACACCTTC. Amino acids: CASSNSQGVGGYGYTF.

This clone was seen a single time. Sequence at one end of the junction differs from germline and may be a read error. The CDR3 DNA reads as TGTGCCAGCAGCCGGGACACCTCCTTTAATTCACCCCTCCACTTT. Encoded protein: CASSRDTSFNSPLHF. This chain joins TRBV7-8 and TRBJ1-6, with D perhaps matching TRBD1 (6 bases). CDR1 SGHVS and CDR2 FQNEAQ come from the germline V gene. The CDR3 runs 15 residues.

The V and J genes are TRBV19 and TRBJ2-3; 12 nucleotides align to TRBD2. Looked up from germline, CDR1 is LNHDA and CDR2 is SQIVND (reference sequence). The ends lost 5 bases at V and 0 bases at J; junction bases unmatched: 9. There are 18 residues in the CDR3. The CDR3 sequence is CASSPSGLAGASTDTQYF. CDR3 nucleotides: TGTGCCAGTAGTCCCTCGGGACTAGCGGGTGCTAGCACAGATACGCAGTATTTT.

The rearrangement uses TRBV5-1 and TRBJ2-3; 9 positions agree with TRBD1. The CDR3 has 16 amino acids. The ends lost 4 bases at V and 0 bases at J; junction bases unmatched: 6. Germline V gene data show CDR1 as SGHRS and CDR2 as YFSETQ. For the CDR3, the DNA is TGCGCCAGCAGCCGATGGACAGGGGCGAGCACAGATACGCAGTATTTT. It encodes CASSRWTGASTDTQYF.

The chain has TRBV30 and TRBJ1-2, with TRBD1 matching 8 bases. Germline assignment: CDR1 GTSNPN and CDR2 SVGIG (reference sequence). J lost 4 bases, V lost 3 bases, and 7 bases had no gene match. CDR3 length: 14 amino acids. In DNA form, the CDR3 reads TGTGCCTGGAGCGGAGGCAGGGGGCTCTATGGCTACACCTTC. It translates to CAWSGGRGLYGYTF.

The J gene is TRBJ1-2, the V gene TRBV29-1; 7 bases fit TRBD1. Germline V gene sequence: CDR1 SQVTM, CDR2 ANQGSEA. CDR3 size: 13 residues. With V trimmed by 8 bases and J by 1 base, 7 bases remained unmatched. CDR3 DNA: TGCAGCACAAAGGGACAGCTTAACTATGGCTACACCTTC. This translates into CSTKGQLNYGYTF.